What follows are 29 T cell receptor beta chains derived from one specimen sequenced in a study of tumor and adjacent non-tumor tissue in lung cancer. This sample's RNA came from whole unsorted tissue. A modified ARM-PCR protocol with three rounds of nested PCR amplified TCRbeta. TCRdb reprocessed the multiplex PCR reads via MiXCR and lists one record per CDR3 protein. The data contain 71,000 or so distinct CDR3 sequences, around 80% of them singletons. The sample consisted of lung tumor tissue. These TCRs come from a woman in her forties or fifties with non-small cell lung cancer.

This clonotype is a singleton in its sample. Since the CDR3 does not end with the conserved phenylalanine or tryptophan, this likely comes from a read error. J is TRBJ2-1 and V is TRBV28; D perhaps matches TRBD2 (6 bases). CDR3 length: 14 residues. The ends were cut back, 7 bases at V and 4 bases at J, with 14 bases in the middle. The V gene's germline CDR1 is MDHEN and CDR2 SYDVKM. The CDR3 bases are TGTGCCAGCAATCTGACTAGTGGGTACAATGAGCAGTTCTTA. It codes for CASNLTSGYNEQFL.

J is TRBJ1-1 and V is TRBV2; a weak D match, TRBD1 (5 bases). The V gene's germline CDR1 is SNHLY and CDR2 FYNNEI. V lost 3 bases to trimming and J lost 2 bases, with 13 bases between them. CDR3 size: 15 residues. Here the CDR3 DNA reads TGTGCCAGCAGTGAGGGGCAGGGCCGAAACACTGAAGCTTTCTTT. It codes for CASSEGQGRNTEAFF.

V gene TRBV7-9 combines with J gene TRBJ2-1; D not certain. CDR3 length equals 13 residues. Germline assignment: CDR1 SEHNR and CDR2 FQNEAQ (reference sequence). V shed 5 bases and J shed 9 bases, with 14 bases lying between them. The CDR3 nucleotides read TGTGCCAGCAGCCCGAGACCGCTGAGTGAGCAGTTCTTC. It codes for CASSPRPLSEQFF. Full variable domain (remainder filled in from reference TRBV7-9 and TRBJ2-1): DTGVSQNPRHKITKRGQNVTFRCDPISEHNRLYWYRQTLGQGPEFLTYFQNEAQLEKSRLLSDRFSAERPKGSFSTLEIQRTEQGDSAMYLCASSPRPLSEQFFGPGTRLTVL.

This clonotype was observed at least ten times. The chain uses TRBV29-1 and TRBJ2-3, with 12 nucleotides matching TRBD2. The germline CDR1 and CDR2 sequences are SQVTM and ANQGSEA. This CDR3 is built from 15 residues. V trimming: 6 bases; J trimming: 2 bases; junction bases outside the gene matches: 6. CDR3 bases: TGCAGCGTGAAACGGACTAGCGGGGCCACAGATACGCAGTATTTT. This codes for CSVKRTSGATDTQYF.

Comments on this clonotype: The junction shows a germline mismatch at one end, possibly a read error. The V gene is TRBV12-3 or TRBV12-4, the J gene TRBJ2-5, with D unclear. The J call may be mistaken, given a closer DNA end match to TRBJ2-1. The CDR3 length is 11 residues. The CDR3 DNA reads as TGTGCCAGCTGTTTTGGAGAGACCCAGTTCTTC. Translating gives CASCFGETQFF.

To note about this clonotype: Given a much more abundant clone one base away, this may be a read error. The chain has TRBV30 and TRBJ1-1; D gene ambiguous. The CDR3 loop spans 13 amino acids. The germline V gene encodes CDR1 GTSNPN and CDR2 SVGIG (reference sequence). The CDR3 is CAWLPGFNTEAIF. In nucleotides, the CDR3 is TGTGCCTGGCTGCCCGGGTTTAACACTGAAGCTATCTTT.

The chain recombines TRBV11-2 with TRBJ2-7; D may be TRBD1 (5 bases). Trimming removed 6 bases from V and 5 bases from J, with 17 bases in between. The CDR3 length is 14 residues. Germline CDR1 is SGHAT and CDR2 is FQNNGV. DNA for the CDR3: TGTGCCAGCAGTTGGGGCCGTGGAACCCACGAGCAGTACTTC. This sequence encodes CASSWGRGTHEQYF.

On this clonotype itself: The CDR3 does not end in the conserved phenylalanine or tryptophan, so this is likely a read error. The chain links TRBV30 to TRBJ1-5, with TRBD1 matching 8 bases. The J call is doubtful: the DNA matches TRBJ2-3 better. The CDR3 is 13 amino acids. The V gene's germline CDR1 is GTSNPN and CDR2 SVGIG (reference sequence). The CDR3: CAWSVTGGQPQYI. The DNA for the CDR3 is TGTGCCTGGAGTGTAACAGGGGGTCAGCCCCAGTATATT.

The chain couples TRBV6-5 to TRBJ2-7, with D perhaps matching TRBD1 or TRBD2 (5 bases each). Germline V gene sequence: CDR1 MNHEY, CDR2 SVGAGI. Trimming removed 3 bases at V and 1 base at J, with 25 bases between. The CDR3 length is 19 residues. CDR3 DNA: TGTGCCAGCAGTTATAGGGCCACAGGAGGTGCATTCACGTCCTACGAGCAGTACTTC. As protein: CASSYRATGGAFTSYEQYF.

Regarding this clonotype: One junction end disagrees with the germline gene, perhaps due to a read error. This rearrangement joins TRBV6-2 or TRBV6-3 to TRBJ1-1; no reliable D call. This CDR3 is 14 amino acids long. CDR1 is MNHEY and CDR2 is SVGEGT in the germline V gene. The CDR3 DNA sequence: TGTGCCAGCATTTACTTGACGGGGAACACTGAAGCTTTCTTT. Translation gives CASIYLTGNTEAFF.

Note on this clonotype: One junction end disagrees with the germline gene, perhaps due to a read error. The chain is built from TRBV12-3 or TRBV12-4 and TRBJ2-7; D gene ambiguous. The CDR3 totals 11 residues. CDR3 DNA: TGTGCCAGCAGTAGAGATTACAAGCATTACTTC. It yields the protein CASSRDYKHYF.

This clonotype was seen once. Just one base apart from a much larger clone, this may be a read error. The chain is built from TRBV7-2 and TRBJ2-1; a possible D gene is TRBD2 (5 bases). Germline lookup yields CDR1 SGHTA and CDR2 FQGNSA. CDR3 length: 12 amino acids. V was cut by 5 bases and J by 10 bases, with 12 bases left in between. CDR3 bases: TGTGCCAGCAGCCCATGCCGCGGGGAGCAGTTCTTC. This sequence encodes CASSPCRGEQFF.

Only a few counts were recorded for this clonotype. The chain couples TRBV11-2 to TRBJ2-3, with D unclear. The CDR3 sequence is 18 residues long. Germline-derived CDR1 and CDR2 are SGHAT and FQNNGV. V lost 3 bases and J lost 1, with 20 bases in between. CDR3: CASSFVAITGWGTDTQYF. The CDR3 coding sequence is TGTGCCAGCAGCTTCGTCGCCATAACCGGCTGGGGCACAGATACGCAGTATTTT.

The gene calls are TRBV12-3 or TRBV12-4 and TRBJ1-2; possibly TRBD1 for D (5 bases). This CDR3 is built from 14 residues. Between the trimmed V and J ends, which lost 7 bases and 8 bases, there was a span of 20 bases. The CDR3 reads CASNPGGGGQGYTF. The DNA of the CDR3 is TGTGCCAGCAACCCGGGGGGGGGAGGCCAAGGCTACACCTTC.

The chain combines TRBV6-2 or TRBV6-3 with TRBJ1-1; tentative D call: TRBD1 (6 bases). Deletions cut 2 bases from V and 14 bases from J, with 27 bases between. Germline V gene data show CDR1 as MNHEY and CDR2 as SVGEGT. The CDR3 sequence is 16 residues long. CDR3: CASSYALTPRGTVAFF. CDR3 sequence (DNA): TGTGCCAGCAGTTACGCCCTGACTCCGAGGGGGACTGTAGCCTTCTTT.

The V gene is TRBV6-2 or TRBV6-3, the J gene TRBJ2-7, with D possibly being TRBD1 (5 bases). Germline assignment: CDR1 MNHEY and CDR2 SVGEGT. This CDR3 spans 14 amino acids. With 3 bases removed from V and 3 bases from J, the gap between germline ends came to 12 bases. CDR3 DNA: TGTGCCAGCAGTTATGTGGGGCCTAGCTACGAGCAGTACGTC. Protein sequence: CASSYVGPSYEQYV.

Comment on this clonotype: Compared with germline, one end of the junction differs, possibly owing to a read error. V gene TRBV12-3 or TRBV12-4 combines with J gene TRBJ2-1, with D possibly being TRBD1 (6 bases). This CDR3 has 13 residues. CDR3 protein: CASRFQGSNEQLF. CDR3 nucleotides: TGTGCCAGCAGATTTCAGGGGAGCAATGAGCAGTTGTTC.

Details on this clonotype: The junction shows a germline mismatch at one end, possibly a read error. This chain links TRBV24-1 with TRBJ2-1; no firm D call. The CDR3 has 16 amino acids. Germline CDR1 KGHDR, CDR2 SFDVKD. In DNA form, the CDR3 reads TGTGCCACCAGTAAGGCCAGTAGCAGACCCTACAATGAGCAATTCTTC. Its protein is CATSKASSRPYNEQFF.

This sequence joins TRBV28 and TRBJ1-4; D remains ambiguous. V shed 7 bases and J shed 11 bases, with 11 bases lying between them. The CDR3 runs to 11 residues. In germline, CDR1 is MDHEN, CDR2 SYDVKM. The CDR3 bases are TGTGCCAGCATTCGGGCGAGGAAACTGTTTTTT. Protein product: CASIRARKLFF.

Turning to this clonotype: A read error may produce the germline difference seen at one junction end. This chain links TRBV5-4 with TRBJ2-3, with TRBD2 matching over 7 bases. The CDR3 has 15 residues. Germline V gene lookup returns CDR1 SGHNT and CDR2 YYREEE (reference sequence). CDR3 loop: CAGSLGTAGTDTQYF. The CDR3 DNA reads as TGTGCCGGCAGCCTGGGAACAGCGGGAACAGATACGCAGTATTTT.

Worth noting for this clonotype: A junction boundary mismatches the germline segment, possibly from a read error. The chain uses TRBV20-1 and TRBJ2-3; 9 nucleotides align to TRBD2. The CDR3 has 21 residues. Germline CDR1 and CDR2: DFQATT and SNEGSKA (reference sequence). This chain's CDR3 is CSASSRQEAVAGVTSIDTQYF. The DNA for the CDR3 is TGCAGTGCTAGTTCCCGACAGGAGGCGGTAGCGGGAGTGACTAGCATAGATACGCAGTATTTT.

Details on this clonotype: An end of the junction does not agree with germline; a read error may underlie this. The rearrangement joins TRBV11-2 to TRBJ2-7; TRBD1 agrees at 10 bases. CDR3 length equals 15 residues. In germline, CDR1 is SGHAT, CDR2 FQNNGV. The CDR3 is CASSFWTGGTYEQYF. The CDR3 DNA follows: TGTGCCAGCAGCTTCTGGACAGGGGGTACCTACGAGCAGTATTTC.

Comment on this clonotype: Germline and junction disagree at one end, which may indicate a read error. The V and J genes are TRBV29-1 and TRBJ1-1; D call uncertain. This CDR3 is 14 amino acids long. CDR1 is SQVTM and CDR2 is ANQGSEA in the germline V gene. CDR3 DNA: TGCAACGTTGGGGAGGGTCCGATGGACACTGAAGCTTTCTTT. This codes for CNVGEGPMDTEAFF.

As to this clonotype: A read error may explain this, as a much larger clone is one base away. The CDR3 DNA sequence: TGCGCCAGCAGCTTAAGCGGGAGGAATGAGCAGTACTTC. Translated, it gives CASSLSGRNEQYF. This rearrangement joins TRBV5-1 to TRBJ2-1, with 9 bases matching TRBD2. The J call may not be correct, given that the DNA end is closer to TRBJ2-7. CDR1 SGHRS and CDR2 YFSETQ come from the germline V gene. The CDR3 contains 13 residues.

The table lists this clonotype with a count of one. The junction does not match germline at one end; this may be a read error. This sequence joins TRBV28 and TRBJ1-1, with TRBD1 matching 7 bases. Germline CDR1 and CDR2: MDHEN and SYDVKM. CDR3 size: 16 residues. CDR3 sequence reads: CTSSDNRQGRYTEAFF. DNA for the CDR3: TGTACCAGCAGTGATAATCGACAGGGACGGTACACTGAAGCTTTCTTC.

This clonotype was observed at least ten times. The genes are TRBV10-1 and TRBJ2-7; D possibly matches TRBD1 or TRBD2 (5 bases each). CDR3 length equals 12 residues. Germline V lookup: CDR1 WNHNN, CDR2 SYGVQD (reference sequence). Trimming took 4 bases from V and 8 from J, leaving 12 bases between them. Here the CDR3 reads CASSGDRQKQYF. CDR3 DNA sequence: TGCGCCAGCAGTGGGGACCGACAGAAGCAGTACTTC.

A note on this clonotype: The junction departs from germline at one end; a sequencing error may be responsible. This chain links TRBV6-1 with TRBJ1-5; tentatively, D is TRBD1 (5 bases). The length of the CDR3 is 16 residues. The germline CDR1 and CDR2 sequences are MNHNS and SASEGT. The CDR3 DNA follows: TGTGCCAGTAGTGCCCCAGTGCTAGGGGTCAATCAGCCCCAGCATTTT. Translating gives CASSAPVLGVNQPQHF.

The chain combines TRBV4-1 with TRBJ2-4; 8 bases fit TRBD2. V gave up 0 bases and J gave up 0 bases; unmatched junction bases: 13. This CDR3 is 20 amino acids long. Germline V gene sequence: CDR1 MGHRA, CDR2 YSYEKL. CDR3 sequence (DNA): TGCGCCAGCAGCCAAGAGATGTCACGGGAGGGCTCCTTAGCCAAAAACATTCAGTACTTC. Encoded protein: CASSQEMSREGSLAKNIQYF.

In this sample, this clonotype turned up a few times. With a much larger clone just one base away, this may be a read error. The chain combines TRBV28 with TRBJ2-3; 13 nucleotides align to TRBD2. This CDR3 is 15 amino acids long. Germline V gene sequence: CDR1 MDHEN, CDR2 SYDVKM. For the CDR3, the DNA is TGTGCCGGCAGTTTCGGGACTAGCGGGATAGGTACGCAGTATTTT. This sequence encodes CAGSFGTSGIGTQYF.